This section outlines one T cell receptor (beta chain) sequence together with its context. The protocol was immunoSEQ multiplex PCR, while the TCRdb copy is restricted to in-frame clones and leaves out a portion. The sample yields about 1.5 million clones, nearly 99% seen once. In germline, CDR1 is SQVTM, CDR2 ANQGSEA. V was clipped by 5 bases and J by 0 bases, with 13 bases between them. CDR3 length equals 14 residues. The data originate from a study of shared clonotypes between healthy human individuals. Overall study: For every donor, three CD4 naive, three CD4 memory, two CD8 naive and one CD8 memory plates were used.

Sequenced sample: naive CD4+ T cells sorted from blood. Subset given: CD45RA+ positively selected. V and J are TRBV29-1 and TRBJ1-2; D ambiguous. The sequence was collected from a man aged 25 to 40 in good health. The CDR3: CSVHPREANYGYTF. CDR3 DNA: TGCAGCGTTCACCCCCGGGAAGCTAACTATGGCTACACCTTC.